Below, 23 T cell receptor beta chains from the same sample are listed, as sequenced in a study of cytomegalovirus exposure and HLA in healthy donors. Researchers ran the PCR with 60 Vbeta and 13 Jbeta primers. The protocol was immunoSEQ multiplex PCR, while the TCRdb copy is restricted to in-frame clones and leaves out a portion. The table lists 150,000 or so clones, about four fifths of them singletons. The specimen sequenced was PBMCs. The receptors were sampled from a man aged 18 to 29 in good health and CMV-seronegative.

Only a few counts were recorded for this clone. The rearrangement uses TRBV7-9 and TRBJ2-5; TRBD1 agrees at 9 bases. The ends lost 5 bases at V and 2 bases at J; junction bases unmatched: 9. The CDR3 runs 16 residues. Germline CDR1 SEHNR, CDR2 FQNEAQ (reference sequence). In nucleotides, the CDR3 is TGTGCCAGCAGCCTTCGACAGGGGGGCTTACAAGAGACCCAGTACTTC. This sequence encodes CASSLRQGGLQETQYF.

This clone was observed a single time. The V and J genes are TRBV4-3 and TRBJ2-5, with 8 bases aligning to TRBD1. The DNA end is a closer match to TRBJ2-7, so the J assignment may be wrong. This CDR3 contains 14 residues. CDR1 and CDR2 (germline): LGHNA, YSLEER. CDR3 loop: CASSPGTGGYEQYF. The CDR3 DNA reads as TGCGCCAGCAGTCCTGGGACAGGTGGCTACGAGCAGTACTTC.

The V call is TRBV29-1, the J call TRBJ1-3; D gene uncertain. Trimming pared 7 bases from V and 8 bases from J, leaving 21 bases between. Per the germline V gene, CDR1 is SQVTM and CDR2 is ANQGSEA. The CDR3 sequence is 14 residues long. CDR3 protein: CSGASLGDLDTIYF. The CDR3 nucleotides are TGCAGCGGGGCTTCTTTGGGCGATTTAGACACCATATATTTT.

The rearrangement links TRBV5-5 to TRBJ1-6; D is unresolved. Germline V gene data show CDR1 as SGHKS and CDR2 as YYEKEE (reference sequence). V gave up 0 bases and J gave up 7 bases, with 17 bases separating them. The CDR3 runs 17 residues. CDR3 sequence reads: CASSLDGSTVGNSPLHF. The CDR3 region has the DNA TGTGCCAGCAGCTTGGACGGTTCTACGGTCGGGAATTCACCCCTCCACTTT.

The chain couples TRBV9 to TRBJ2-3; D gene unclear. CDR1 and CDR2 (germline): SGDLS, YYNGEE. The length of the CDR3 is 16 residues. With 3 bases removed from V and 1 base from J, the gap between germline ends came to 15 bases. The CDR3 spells CASSARIASRTDTQYF. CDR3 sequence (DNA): TGTGCCAGCAGCGCCCGAATAGCATCACGCACAGATACGCAGTATTTT.

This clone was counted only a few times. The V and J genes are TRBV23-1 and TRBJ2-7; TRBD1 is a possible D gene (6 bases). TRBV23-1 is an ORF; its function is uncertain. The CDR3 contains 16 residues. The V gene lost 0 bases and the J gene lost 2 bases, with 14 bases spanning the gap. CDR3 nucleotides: TGCGCCAGCAGTCAATCGGGCAGGGGTTTAACCTACGAGCAGTACGTC. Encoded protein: CASSQSGRGLTYEQYV.

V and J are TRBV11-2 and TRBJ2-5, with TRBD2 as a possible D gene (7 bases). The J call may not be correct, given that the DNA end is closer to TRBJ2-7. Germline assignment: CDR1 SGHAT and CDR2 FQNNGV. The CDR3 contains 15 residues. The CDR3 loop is CASSLGGGPNYEQYF. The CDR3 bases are TGTGCCAGCAGCTTAGGGGGGGGGCCAAACTACGAGCAGTACTTC.

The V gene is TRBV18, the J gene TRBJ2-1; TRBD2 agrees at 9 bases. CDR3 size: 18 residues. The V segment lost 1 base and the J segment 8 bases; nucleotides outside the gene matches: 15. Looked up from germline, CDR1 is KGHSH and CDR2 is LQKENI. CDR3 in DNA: TGTGCCAGCTCACCACGGTCTAGCGGGGTGTCCGGCGTGGATGAGCAGTTCTTC. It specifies CASSPRSSGVSGVDEQFF.

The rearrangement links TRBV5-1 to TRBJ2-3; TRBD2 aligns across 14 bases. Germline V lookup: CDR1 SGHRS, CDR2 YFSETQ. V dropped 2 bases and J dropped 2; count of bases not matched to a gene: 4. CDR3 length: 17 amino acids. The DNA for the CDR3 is TGCGCCAGCAGCTTAGGACTAGCGGGGGGCGTCACAGATACGCAGTATTTT. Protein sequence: CASSLGLAGGVTDTQYF.

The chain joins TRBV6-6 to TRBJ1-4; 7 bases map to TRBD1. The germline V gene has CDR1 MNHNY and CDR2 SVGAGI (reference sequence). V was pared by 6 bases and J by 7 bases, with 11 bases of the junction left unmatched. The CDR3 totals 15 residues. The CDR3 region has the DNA TGTGCCAGCAGACCCGACAGGGTGCTGGGTGAAAAACTGTTTTTT. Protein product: CASRPDRVLGEKLFF.

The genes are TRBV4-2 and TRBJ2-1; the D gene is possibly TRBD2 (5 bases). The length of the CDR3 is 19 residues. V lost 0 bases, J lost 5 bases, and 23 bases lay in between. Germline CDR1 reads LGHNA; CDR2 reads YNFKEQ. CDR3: CASSQDFGRGSIRNNEQFF. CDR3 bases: TGTGCCAGCAGCCAAGATTTCGGTCGGGGATCAATTAGAAACAATGAGCAGTTCTTC.

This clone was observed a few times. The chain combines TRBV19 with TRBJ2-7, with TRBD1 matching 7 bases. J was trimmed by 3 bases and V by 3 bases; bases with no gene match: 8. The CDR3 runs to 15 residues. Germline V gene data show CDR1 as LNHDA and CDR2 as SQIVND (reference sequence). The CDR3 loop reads CASSMGRGSLYEQYF. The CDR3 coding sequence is TGTGCCAGTAGTATGGGCAGGGGGTCACTCTACGAGCAGTACTTC.

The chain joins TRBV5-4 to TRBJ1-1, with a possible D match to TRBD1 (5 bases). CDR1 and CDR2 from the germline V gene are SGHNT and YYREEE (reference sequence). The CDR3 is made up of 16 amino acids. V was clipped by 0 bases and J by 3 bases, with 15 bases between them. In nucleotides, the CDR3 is TGTGCCAGCAGCTTGGGGGGCTGGGATTACGACACTGAAGCTTTCTTT. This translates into CASSLGGWDYDTEAFF. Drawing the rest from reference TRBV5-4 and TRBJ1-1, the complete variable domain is ETGVTQSPTHLIKTRGQQVTLRCSSQSGHNTVSWYQQALGQGPQFIFQYYREEENGRGNFPPRFSGLQFPNYSSELNVNALELDDSALYLCASSLGGWDYDTEAFFGQGTRLTVV.

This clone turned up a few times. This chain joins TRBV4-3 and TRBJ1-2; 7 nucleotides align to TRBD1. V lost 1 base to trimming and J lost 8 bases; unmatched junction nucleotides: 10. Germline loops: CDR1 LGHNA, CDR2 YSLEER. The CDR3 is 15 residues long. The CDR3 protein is CASSQAGQDKGGYTF. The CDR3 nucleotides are TGCGCCAGCAGCCAAGCCGGACAGGACAAAGGCGGCTACACCTTC.

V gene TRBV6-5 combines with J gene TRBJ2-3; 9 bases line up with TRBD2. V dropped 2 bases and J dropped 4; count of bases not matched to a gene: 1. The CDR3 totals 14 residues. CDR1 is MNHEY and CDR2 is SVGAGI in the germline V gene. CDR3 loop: CASSYGGGADTQYF. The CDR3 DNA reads TGTGCCAGCAGTTACGGCGGGGGGGCAGATACGCAGTATTTT.

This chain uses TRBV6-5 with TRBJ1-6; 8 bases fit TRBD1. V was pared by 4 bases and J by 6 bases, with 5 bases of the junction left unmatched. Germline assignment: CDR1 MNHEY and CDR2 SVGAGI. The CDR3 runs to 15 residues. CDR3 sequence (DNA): TGTGCCAGCAGTTTCCAGGGGGCGAGTAATTCACCCCTCCACTTT. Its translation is CASSFQGASNSPLHF.

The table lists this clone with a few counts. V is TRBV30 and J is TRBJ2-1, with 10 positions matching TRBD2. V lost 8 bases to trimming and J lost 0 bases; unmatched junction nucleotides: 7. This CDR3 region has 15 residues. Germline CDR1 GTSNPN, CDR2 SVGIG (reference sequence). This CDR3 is CARTSGESSYNEQFF. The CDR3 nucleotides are TGTGCCCGGACTAGCGGAGAGAGCTCCTACAATGAGCAGTTCTTC.

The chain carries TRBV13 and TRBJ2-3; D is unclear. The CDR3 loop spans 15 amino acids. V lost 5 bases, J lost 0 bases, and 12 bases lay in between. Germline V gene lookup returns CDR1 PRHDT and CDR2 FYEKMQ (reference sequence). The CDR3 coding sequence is TGTGCCAGCAGCGCCCCAGTCCCTAGCACAGATACGCAGTATTTT. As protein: CASSAPVPSTDTQYF.

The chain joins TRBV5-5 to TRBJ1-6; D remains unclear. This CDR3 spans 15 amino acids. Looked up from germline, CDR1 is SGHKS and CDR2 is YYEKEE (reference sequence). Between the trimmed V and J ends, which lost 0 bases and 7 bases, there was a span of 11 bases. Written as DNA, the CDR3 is TGTGCCAGCAGCTTGGGGGCTCAGACAAATTCACCCCTCCACTTT. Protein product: CASSLGAQTNSPLHF.

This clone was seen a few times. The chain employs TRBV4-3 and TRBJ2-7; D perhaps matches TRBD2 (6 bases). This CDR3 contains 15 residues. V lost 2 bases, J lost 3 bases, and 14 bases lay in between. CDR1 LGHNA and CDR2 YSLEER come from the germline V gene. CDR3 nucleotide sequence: TGCGCCAGCAGCCAATGGGGGGAGGATTACTACGAGCAGTACTTC. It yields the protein CASSQWGEDYYEQYF.

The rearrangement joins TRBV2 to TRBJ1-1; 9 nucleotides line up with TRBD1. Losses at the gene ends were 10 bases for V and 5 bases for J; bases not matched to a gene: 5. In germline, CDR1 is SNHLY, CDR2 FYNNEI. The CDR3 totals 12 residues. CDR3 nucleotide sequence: TGTGCCACCTTACAGGGGGCGACTGAAGCTTTCTTT. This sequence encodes CATLQGATEAFF.

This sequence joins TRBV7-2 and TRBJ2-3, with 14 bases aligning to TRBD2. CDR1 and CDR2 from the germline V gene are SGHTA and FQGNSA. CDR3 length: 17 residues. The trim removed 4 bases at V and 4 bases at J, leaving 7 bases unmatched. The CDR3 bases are TGTGCCAGCAGCTCCGGACTAGCGGGGGGCCGCGCAGATACGCAGTATTTT. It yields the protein CASSSGLAGGRADTQYF.

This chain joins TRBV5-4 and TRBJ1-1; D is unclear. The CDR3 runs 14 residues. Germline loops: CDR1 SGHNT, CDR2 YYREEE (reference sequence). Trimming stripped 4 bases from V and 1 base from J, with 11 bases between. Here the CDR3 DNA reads TGTGCCAGCAGCATCTTAACTGAGAACACTGAAGCTTTCTTT. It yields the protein CASSILTENTEAFF.